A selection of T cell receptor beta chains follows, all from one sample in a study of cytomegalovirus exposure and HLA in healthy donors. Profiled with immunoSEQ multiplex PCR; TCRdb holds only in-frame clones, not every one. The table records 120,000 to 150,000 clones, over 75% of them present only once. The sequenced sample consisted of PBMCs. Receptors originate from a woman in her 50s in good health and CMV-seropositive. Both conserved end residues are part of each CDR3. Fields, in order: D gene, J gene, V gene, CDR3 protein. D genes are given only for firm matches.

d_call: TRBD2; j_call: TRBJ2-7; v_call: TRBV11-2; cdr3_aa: CASSTGGSYEQYF
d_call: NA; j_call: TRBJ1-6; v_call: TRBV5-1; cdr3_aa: CASSLEVGVRSPLHF
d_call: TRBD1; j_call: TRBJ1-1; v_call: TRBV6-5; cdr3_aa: CASIGTGGAAAEAFF
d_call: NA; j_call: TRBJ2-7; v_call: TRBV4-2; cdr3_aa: CASSQAPGMTYEQYF
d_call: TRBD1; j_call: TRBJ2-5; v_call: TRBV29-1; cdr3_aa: CSVVGTGQETQYF
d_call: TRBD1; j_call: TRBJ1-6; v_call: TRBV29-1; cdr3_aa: CSARQGVGNSPLHF
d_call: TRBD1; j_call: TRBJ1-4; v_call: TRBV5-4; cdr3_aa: CASRRGLDEKLFF
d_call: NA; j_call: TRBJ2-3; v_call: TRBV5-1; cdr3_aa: CASTRDSNSPQDTQYF
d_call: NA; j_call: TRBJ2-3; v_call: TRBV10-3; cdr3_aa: CAIRFGVGTDTQYF
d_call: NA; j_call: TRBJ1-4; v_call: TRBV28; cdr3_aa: CASSFRGGAGNEKLFF
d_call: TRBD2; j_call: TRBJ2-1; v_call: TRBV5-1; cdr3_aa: CASSLVAGGMPLVGFF
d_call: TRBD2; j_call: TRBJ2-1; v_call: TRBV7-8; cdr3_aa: CASDPGTSGTEQFF
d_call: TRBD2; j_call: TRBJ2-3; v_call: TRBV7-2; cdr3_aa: CASSFTSGGTDTQYF
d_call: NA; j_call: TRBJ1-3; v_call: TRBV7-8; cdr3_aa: CASSPRPRDSGNTIYF
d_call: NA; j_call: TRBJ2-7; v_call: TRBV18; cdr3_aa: CASSPPIPLSEQYF
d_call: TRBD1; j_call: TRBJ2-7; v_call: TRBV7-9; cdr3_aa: CASSEGQASGSYEQYF
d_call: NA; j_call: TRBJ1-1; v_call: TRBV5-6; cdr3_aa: CASSYSGNTEAFF
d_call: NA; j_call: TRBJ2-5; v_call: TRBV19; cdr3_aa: CASSISGPPGGEKTQYF
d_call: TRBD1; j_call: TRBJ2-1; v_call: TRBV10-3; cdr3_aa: CAISESTGGGRNEQFF
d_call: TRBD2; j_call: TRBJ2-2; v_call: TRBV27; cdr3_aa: CASTERGGAPGELFF
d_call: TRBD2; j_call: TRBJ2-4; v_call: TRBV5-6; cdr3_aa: CASSLAQAGDIQYF
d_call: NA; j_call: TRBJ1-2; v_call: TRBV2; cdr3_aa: CASSEQGRDYGYTF
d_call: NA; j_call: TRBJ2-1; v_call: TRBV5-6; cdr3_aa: CASSRTPNEQFF
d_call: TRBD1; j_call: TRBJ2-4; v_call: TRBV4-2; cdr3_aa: CASRGWTGKENIQYF
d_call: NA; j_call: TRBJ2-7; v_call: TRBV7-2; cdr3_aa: CASSLHDRGYEQYF
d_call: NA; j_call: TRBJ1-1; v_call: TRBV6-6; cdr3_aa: CASSSSRTAMNTEAFF
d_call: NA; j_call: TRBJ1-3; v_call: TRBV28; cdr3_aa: CASRQPDSSLENTIYF
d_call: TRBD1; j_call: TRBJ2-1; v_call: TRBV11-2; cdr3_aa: CASSLGAGQEYNEQFF
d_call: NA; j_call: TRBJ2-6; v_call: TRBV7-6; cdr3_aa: CASSLEWAGLSSGANVLTF
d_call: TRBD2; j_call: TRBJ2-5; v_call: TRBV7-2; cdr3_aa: CASSLLRGEETQYF
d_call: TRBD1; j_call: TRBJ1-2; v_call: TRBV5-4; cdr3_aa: CASSLGEGGNYGYTF
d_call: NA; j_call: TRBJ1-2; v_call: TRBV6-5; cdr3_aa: CASSYTQGNYGYTF
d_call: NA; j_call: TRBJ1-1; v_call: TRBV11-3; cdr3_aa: CASSLTAQAGDTEAFF
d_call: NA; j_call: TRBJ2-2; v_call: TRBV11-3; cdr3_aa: CASSRTVRGELFF
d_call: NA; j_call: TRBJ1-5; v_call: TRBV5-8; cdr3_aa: CASSFWSRADYNQPQHF
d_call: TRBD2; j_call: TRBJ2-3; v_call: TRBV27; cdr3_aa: CASRDPTPTSGVSTDTQYF
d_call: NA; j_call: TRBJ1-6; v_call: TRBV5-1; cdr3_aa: CASSPVRGGIDNSPLHF
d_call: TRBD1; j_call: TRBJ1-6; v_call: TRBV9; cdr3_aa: CASSPTGISDNSPLHF
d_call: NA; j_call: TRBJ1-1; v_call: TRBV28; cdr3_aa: CASSFQRTKAFF
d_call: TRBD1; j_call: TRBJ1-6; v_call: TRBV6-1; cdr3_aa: CASTSDRGFSPLHF
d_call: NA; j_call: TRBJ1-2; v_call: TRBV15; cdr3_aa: CATSVQGQGGYTF
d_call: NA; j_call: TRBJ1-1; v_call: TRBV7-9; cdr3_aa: CASKLTGNTEAFF
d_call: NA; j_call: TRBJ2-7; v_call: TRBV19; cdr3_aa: CASSIEAHSYEQYF
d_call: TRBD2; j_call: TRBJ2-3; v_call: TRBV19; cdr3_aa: CASSRLADLTDTQYF
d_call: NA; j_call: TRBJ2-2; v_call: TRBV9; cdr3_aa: CASSARGGTGELFF
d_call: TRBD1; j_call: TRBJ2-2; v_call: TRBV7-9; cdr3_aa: CASSSRRDRAREELFF
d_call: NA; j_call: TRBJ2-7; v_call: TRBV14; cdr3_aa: CASSQEQLIDEQYF
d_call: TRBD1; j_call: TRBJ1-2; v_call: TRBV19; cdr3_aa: CASSIDPPTGRLYGYTF
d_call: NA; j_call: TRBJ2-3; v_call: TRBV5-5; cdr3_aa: CASSFSPGADTQYF
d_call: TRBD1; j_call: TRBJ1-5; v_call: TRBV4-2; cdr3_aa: CASSQGGQAHHQPQHF
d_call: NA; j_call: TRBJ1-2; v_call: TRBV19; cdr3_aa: CASSDRSYGYTF